The rows below give T cell receptor beta chains drawn from one sample of a study of blood T cell repertoires in COVID-19. Profiled with immunoSEQ multiplex PCR; TCRdb holds only in-frame clones, not every one. The data hold 250,000 to 400,000 clones, with roughly 88% observed a single time. The sequenced sample consisted of peripheral blood. The origin of the receptors is a woman aged 25 to 39 with COVID-19, enrolled during active disease. Each CDR3 is given with its conserved first and last residue. Each record gives: V gene, clone size, CDR3 protein. Not all rows give a size; the values are once, few, many and, for expanded clones, a class.

V: TRBV7-8; size: NA; CDR3: CASSLATGTGISPLHF
V: TRBV30; size: NA; CDR3: CAWSVPGGADQPQHF
V: TRBV30; size: NA; CDR3: CAWSDKTLRRGTEAFF
V: TRBV2; size: NA; CDR3: CASSELTANTYEQYF
V: TRBV2; size: NA; CDR3: CASSTGTSGKNEQFF
V: TRBV5-1; size: NA; CDR3: CASSPDGTGSIEAFF
V: TRBV29-1; size: NA; CDR3: CSVGGQGLEAFF
V: TRBV19; size: NA; CDR3: CASSISGTSGTYNEQFF
V: TRBV30; size: few; CDR3: CAWSSQPGQEAFF
V: TRBV12-3/TRBV12-4; size: NA; CDR3: CASSLQGNTEAFF
V: TRBV9; size: NA; CDR3: CASSATGTERGEQFF
V: TRBV5-4; size: NA; CDR3: CASSPDGGWETQYF
V: TRBV3-1/TRBV3-2; size: NA; CDR3: CASSQRLGGSGETDTQYF
V: TRBV19; size: NA; CDR3: CASSTPGTSGFNEQFF
V: TRBV19; size: NA; CDR3: CASSQTGGTNEKLFF
V: TRBV18; size: once; CDR3: CASSPPSNTEAFF
V: TRBV3-1/TRBV3-2; size: NA; CDR3: CASSQASSALYEQYF
V: TRBV20-1; size: NA; CDR3: CSASGDSIALRQPQHF
V: TRBV6-5; size: NA; CDR3: CASSLQGYTEAFF
V: TRBV7-6; size: NA; CDR3: CASSLEGGLASSTDTQYF
V: TRBV5-1; size: NA; CDR3: CASSLRLAGVTDTQYF
V: TRBV9; size: NA; CDR3: CASSASGSTYEQYF
V: TRBV5-8; size: NA; CDR3: CASSLRGQPQHF
V: TRBV6-5; size: NA; CDR3: CASGRTSGYEQYF
V: TRBV7-9; size: NA; CDR3: CASSKREMKYNEQFF
V: TRBV18; size: once; CDR3: CASSPIQGEEAFF
V: TRBV28; size: NA; CDR3: CASQGSYEQYF
V: TRBV7-2; size: NA; CDR3: CASSFSMGDSYEQYF
V: TRBV4-2; size: NA; CDR3: CASSQDRVREVNEQFF
V: TRBV5-1; size: NA; CDR3: CASSSLTSGLDTQYF
V: TRBV7-2; size: once; CDR3: CASSLRTESEKLFF
V: TRBV5-1; size: NA; CDR3: CASSLAGSEQYF
V: TRBV27; size: NA; CDR3: CASTPGTGAYEQYF
V: TRBV20-1; size: NA; CDR3: CSATTGYEQYF
V: TRBV30; size: NA; CDR3: CASRGTGDYEQYF
V: TRBV4-2; size: many; CDR3: CASSQLLRGQGRNTIYF
V: TRBV6-2/TRBV6-3; size: NA; CDR3: CASSYIAGSSYNEQFF
V: TRBV11-2; size: NA; CDR3: CASSPSGLTNIQYF
V: TRBV6-5; size: NA; CDR3: CASSRGGTEAFF
V: TRBV14; size: NA; CDR3: CASSYNRDSYGYTF
V: TRBV19; size: NA; CDR3: CASAGTGYSTNEKLFF
V: TRBV5-6; size: NA; CDR3: CASSLETSGDNEQFF
V: TRBV11-2; size: once; CDR3: CASSLRTLAGVGDTQYF
V: TRBV5-1; size: NA; CDR3: CASSRQLMGQNNEQFF
V: TRBV9; size: once; CDR3: CASSFGTSGGELFF
V: TRBV30; size: NA; CDR3: CAWTRGLAAWEQYF
V: TRBV7-2; size: NA; CDR3: CASSSIYEQYF
V: TRBV6-5; size: NA; CDR3: CASRGQLVTEAFF
V: TRBV6-2/TRBV6-3; size: NA; CDR3: CASSSALGRQGASAEAFF
V: TRBV9; size: NA; CDR3: CASSVAGTNTGELFF
V: TRBV3-1/TRBV3-2; size: NA; CDR3: CASSQGQTYEQYF
V: TRBV20-1; size: NA; CDR3: CSASSFLVQGNEKLFF
V: TRBV5-6; size: NA; CDR3: CASGRRGSYEQYF
V: TRBV29-1; size: NA; CDR3: CSALSSNYGYTF
V: TRBV24-1; size: NA; CDR3: CATSDFLAPNEQFF
V: TRBV6-4; size: NA; CDR3: CASSQGVENEQFF
V: TRBV27; size: NA; CDR3: CASSFQTGRPQHF
V: TRBV9; size: NA; CDR3: CASSVVGAKEQFF
V: TRBV7-9; size: NA; CDR3: CASSLGGLETQYF